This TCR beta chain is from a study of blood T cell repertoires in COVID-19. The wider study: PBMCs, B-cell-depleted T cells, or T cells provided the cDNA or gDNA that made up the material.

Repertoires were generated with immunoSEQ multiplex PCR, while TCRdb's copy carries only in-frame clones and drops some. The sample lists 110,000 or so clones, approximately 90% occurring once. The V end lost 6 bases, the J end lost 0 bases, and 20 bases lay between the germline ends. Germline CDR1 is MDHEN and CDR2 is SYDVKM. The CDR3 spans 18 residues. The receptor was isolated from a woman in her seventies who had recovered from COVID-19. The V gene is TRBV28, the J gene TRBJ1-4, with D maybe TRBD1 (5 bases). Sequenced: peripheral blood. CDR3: CASSPTIRAPATNEKLFF. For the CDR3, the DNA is TGTGCCAGCAGCCCTACAATCAGGGCCCCTGCAACTAATGAAAAACTGTTTTTT.